This T cell receptor beta chain stems from a study of blood T cell repertoires in COVID-19. Study processing details: Nucleated cell number was recorded as an estimate derived from reference gene primer amplification. Only in-frame clones appear in the TCRdb table, and some are missing; sequencing was by immunoSEQ multiplex PCR. Clone size and V and J calls were adopted from that table, with D and trimming inferred from the DNA. This sample has approximately 330,000 clones, with roughly nine tenths found just once. The receptor's source is a woman in her thirties who had recovered from COVID-19. Sequenced: PBMCs or T cells enriched from blood (not recorded which).

The CDR3 coding sequence is TGTGCCAGCTCACCACCGAACCAGTACAATGAGCAGTTCTTC. Translated: CASSPPNQYNEQFF. The chain joins TRBV18 to TRBJ2-1; D gene unclear. Germline CDR1 and CDR2: KGHSH and LQKENI. The CDR3 spans 14 residues. V was clipped by 0 bases and J by 4 bases, with 7 bases between them.